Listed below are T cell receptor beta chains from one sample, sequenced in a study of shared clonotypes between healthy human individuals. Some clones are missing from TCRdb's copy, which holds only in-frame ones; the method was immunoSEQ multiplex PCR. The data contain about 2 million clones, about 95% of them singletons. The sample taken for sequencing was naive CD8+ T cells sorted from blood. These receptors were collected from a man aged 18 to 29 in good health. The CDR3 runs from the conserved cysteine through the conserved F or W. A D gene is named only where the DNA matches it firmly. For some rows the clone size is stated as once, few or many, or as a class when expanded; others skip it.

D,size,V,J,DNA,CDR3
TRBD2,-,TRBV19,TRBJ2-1,TGTGCCAGTAGGGCTAGCGGGGACAATGAGCAGTTCTTC,CASRASGDNEQFF
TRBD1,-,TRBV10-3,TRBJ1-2,TGTGCCATCAGTGAAAGGGGACAGGGATCGGGAAATGGCTACACCTTC,CAISERGQGSGNGYTF
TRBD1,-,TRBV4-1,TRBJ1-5,TGCGCCAGCAGCCAAGATGGGACAGGGAATCAGCCCCAGCATTTT,CASSQDGTGNQPQHF
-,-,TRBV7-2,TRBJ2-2,TGTGCCAGCAGCTTAGCGTATCAGGGGCTAGCGGCGAACACCGGGGAGCTGTTTTTT,CASSLAYQGLAANTGELFF
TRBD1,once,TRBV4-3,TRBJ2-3,TGCGCCAGCAGCCAAGACCCAGGACAGGGGGGCACAGATACGCAGTATTTT,CASSQDPGQGGTDTQYF
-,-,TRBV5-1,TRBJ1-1,TGCGCCAGCAGCTTGATAGTCCAGGGCCTAATGAACACTGAAGCTTTCTTT,CASSLIVQGLMNTEAFF
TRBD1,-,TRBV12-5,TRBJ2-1,TGTGCTAGTGGAAGGGACAGGGAGGCCTACAATGAGCAGTTCTTC,CASGRDREAYNEQFF
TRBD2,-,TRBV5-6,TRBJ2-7,TGTGCCAGCAGCTCAAGACTAGCGGGGATCTACGAGCAGTACTTC,CASSSRLAGIYEQYF
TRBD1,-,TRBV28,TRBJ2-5,TGTGCCAGCAGTCCGGGACAGCGAAGAAGCCAAGAGACCCAGTACTTC,CASSPGQRRSQETQYF
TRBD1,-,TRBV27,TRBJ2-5,TGTGCCAGCAGTTTCCGACCAGGACAGGGTGAGGAGACCCAGTACTTC,CASSFRPGQGEETQYF
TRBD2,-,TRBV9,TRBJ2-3,TGTGCCAGCAGCCCTCATATCGGGGGACTAAGCACAGATACGCAGTATTTT,CASSPHIGGLSTDTQYF
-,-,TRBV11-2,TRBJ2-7,TGTGCCAGCAGCTTAGCCGGGGGACACGAGCAGTACTTC,CASSLAGGHEQYF